The 32 T cell receptor beta chains below all came from one sample that was sequenced in a study of blood T cell repertoires in COVID-19. Sequenced by immunoSEQ multiplex PCR; TCRdb stores in-frame clones only, minus some. The data contain around 250,000 clones, 86% of them singletons. The sequencing input was peripheral blood. These receptors all come from a man in his thirties or forties who had recovered from COVID-19.

The chain carries TRBV4-3 and TRBJ2-3, with 11 nucleotides matching TRBD2. J was trimmed by 4 bases and V by 9 bases; bases with no gene match: 6. CDR1 is LGHNA and CDR2 is YSLEER in the germline V gene. The length of the CDR3 is 14 residues. The CDR3 DNA reads as TGCGCCAGTAAACTAGCGGGGGTTGCAGATACGCAGTATTTT. Residues: CASKLAGVADTQYF.

The chain uses TRBV14 and TRBJ2-2, with D possibly TRBD2 on 5 matching bases. CDR1 SGHDN and CDR2 FVKESK come from the germline V gene. V was pared by 3 bases and J by 4 bases, with 21 bases between. CDR3 length: 18 residues. CDR3 bases: TGTGCCAGCAGCCATACCTTACGACCGGGGATCGGCACCGGGGAGCTGTTTTTT. This gives the protein CASSHTLRPGIGTGELFF.

This clone was detected only a few times. The chain couples TRBV5-1 to TRBJ1-5, with D perhaps TRBD1 (6 bases). Trimming took off 0 bases at V and 5 bases at J, with 12 bases between the two ends. Germline V lookup: CDR1 SGHRS, CDR2 YFSETQ. The CDR3 is 15 residues long. The CDR3 here is CASSLVGTSDQPQHF. The CDR3 DNA reads TGCGCCAGCAGCTTGGTAGGGACAAGTGATCAGCCCCAGCATTTT.

The chain couples TRBV5-1 to TRBJ1-2, with a weak D call TRBD1 (6 bases). Germline V CDR1 and CDR2: SGHRS, YFSETQ. The CDR3 is made up of 17 amino acids. Trimming took off 4 bases at V and 4 bases at J, with 23 bases between the two ends. CDR3 bases: TGCGCCAGCAGCCTTATGGGGGCCCCGGGATTTGCCTATGGCTACACCTTC. It codes for CASSLMGAPGFAYGYTF.

The rearrangement links TRBV19 to TRBJ1-1; possibly TRBD1 for D (6 bases). Trimming cost V 4 bases and J 0 bases, with 12 bases left between them. The CDR3 covers 15 residues. Per germline, CDR1 LNHDA and CDR2 SQIVND (reference sequence). CDR3 protein: CASSTRQVMNTEAFF. CDR3 in DNA: TGTGCCAGTAGTACCCGACAGGTAATGAACACTGAAGCTTTCTTT.

The CDR3 sequence is CAISDKAQSSSYEQYF. CDR3 sequence (DNA): TGTGCCATCAGTGATAAGGCGCAGTCTAGCTCCTACGAGCAGTACTTC. The rearrangement joins TRBV10-3 to TRBJ2-7; no clear D. The CDR3 has 16 amino acids. The germline V gene encodes CDR1 ENHRY and CDR2 SYGVKD. V lost 3 bases, J lost 0 bases, and 15 bases lay in between.

Here the CDR3 reads CASSPSGRGPETQYF. CDR3 DNA sequence: TGTGCCAGCAGCCCCTCAGGAAGGGGGCCAGAGACCCAGTACTTC. The chain uses TRBV3-1 (or the pseudogene TRBV3-2) and TRBJ2-5; 7 bases line up with TRBD1. CDR1 is LGHDT and CDR2 is YNNKEL in the germline V gene (reference sequence). V shed 4 bases and J 4 bases; nucleotides not matched to a gene: 9. The CDR3 covers 15 residues.

This clone came up once. The chain links TRBV24-1 to TRBJ2-5, with D tentatively TRBD1 (6 bases). The V gene lost 6 bases and the J gene lost 5 bases, with 12 bases spanning the gap. Germline V gives CDR1 KGHDR, CDR2 SFDVKD. The CDR3 consists of 13 residues. The DNA for the CDR3 is TGTGCCACCAGTTTAACAGGGATCGAGACCCAGTACTTC. Translating gives CATSLTGIETQYF.

The chain has TRBV5-6 and TRBJ1-5; D might be TRBD1 (5 bases). Trimming cost V 2 bases and J 6 bases, with 12 bases left between them. This CDR3 has 14 residues. CDR1 is SGHDT, CDR2 YYEEEE, per germline. For the CDR3, the DNA is TGTGCCAGCAGCTTTTGGCAGGGCAGTCAGCCCCAGCATTTT. Translated: CASSFWQGSQPQHF.

The CDR3 protein is CATTWAHTGELFF. CDR3 in DNA: TGTGCCACTACCTGGGCTCACACCGGGGAGCTGTTTTTT. The chain carries TRBV12-3 or TRBV12-4 and TRBJ2-2, with D unresolved. V was trimmed by 10 bases and J by 3 bases, leaving 12 bases between them. The CDR3 spans 13 residues.

Worth noting for this clone: One junction end does not reproduce the germline sequence, and a read error may be involved. This chain links TRBV19 with TRBJ2-1; a possible D gene is TRBD2 (5 bases). Germline CDR1 LNHDA, CDR2 SQIVND (reference sequence). CDR3 length equals 12 residues. CDR3 protein: CATSDSNNEQFF. Written as DNA, the CDR3 is TGTGCCACCTCGGACTCCAACAATGAGCAGTTCTTC.

The chain carries TRBV6-1 and TRBJ2-1; TRBD1 matches 12 bases. V lost 0 bases and J lost 0; bases outside the gene matches: 12. The germline gives CDR1 MNHNS, CDR2 SASEGT. The CDR3 has 21 residues. The CDR3 bases are TGTGCCAGCAGTGAAGCGCGGGACAGGGGGCCAAATACCAGCTCCTACAATGAGCAGTTCTTC. This codes for CASSEARDRGPNTSSYNEQFF.

The rearrangement joins TRBV19 to TRBJ1-5; D not certain. The CDR3 runs 14 residues. The V gene lost 4 bases and the J gene lost 5 bases, with 12 bases spanning the gap. Germline V gives CDR1 LNHDA, CDR2 SQIVND (reference sequence). CDR3 sequence (DNA): TGTGCCAGTAGTACAGGAGGAAGAGATCAGCCCCAGCATTTT. Protein: CASSTGGRDQPQHF.

The DNA of the CDR3 is TGCGCCAGCAGCCTAGAAGGGAGGGAGTTCTTC. It codes for CASSLEGREFF. The rearrangement links TRBV5-1 to TRBJ2-1, with TRBD2 matching over 7 bases. The CDR3 length is 11 residues. V was clipped by 4 bases and J by 14 bases; unmatched bases: 6. Germline loops: CDR1 SGHRS, CDR2 YFSETQ.

The J gene is TRBJ1-1, the V gene TRBV19; 7 bases match TRBD1. CDR1 is LNHDA, CDR2 SQIVND, per germline (reference sequence). Losses at the gene ends were 4 bases for V and 0 bases for J; bases not matched to a gene: 5. This CDR3 is 15 amino acids long. DNA of the CDR3: TGTGCCAGTAGTAGTTCGGGACAGCTGAACACTGAAGCTTTCTTT. Protein product: CASSSSGQLNTEAFF.

This chain joins TRBV27 and TRBJ1-1; D perhaps matches TRBD1 (6 bases). CDR3 size: 14 residues. The germline CDR1 and CDR2 sequences are MNHEY and SMNVEV (reference sequence). V was shortened by 6 bases and J by 0 bases, with 11 bases between the two germline ends. The CDR3 DNA reads TGTGCCAGCAGGATAGGACAGTTGAACACTGAAGCTTTCTTT. It encodes CASRIGQLNTEAFF.

J is TRBJ1-1 and V is TRBV6-1; D gene uncertain. There are 14 residues in the CDR3. Germline assignment: CDR1 MNHNS and CDR2 SASEGT. The V end lost 3 bases, the J end lost 11 bases, and 19 bases lay between the germline ends. This CDR3 is CASSDLLEAPRAFF. The CDR3 DNA follows: TGTGCCAGCAGTGATTTATTGGAGGCCCCGAGGGCTTTCTTT.

This chain links TRBV23-1 with TRBJ1-1; D ambiguous. TRBV23-1 is an open reading frame whose function is uncertain. Trimming left V 0 bases short and J 5 bases short, with 13 bases between. This CDR3 contains 15 residues. The CDR3 loop reads CASSQSRDPGTEAFF. The CDR3 DNA reads TGCGCCAGCAGTCAATCCAGAGATCCGGGGACTGAAGCTTTCTTT.

The chain carries TRBV6-5 and TRBJ2-7; tentatively, D is TRBD2 (5 bases). The CDR3 covers 13 residues. Deletions cut 2 bases from V and 6 bases from J, with 11 bases between. CDR1 and CDR2 from the germline V gene are MNHEY and SVGAGI. The chain's CDR3 is CASSYLDGGEQYF. As DNA, the CDR3 is TGTGCCAGCAGTTACCTCGACGGAGGCGAGCAGTACTTC.

The chain joins TRBV6-5 to TRBJ1-1; 8 bases agree with TRBD1. The trim removed 11 bases at V and 1 base at J, leaving 12 bases unmatched. CDR1 and CDR2 from the germline V gene are MNHEY and SVGAGI. This CDR3 is 15 amino acids long. The CDR3 protein is CASRGPGLQNTEAFF. Written as DNA, the CDR3 is TGTGCCTCCAGGGGGCCGGGACTCCAGAACACTGAAGCTTTCTTT.

This clone was observed a single time. The chain has TRBV29-1 and TRBJ2-5; D is uncertain. CDR1 is SQVTM and CDR2 is ANQGSEA in the germline V gene. The V end was cut by 6 bases, the J end by 0 bases, with 8 bases between. The CDR3 loop spans 12 amino acids. CDR3 region: CSVRRNQETQYF. In DNA form, the CDR3 reads TGCAGCGTGAGGCGGAACCAAGAGACCCAGTACTTC.

The gene calls are TRBV4-1 and TRBJ2-5, with D possibly being TRBD2 (5 bases). V lost 0 bases to trimming and J lost 2 bases, with 10 bases between them. The germline V gene has CDR1 MGHRA and CDR2 YSYEKL. This CDR3 region has 15 residues. The CDR3 sequence is CASSQDPGLQETQYF. Here the CDR3 DNA reads TGCGCCAGCAGCCAAGATCCGGGGTTGCAAGAGACCCAGTACTTC.

The chain employs TRBV7-2 and TRBJ2-7, with 8 positions matching TRBD1. The trim removed 5 bases at V and 5 bases at J, leaving 8 bases unmatched. CDR3 length equals 14 residues. Germline CDR1 reads SGHTA; CDR2 reads FQGNSA. Here the CDR3 DNA reads TGTGCCAGCAGCCGTGACAGGGGAGTCGACGAGCAGTACTTC. Its translation is CASSRDRGVDEQYF.

The V and J genes are TRBV11-2 and TRBJ2-5; 7 bases are a match to TRBD2. The CDR3 totals 13 residues. Looked up from germline, CDR1 is SGHAT and CDR2 is FQNNGV. The trim removed 1 base at V and 4 bases at J, leaving 0 bases unmatched. DNA of the CDR3: TGTGCCAGCAGCTTAGGGGGGGGAGAGACCCAGTACTTC. It yields the protein CASSLGGGETQYF.

The genes are TRBV24-1 and TRBJ2-2; weak D call: TRBD1 (6 bases). This CDR3 contains 15 residues. V lost 3 bases to trimming and J lost 4 bases, with 11 bases between them. Germline CDR1 is KGHDR and CDR2 is SFDVKD. The DNA for the CDR3 is TGTGCCACCAGTGATGTGACAGGTCGCACCGGGGAGCTGTTTTTT. It specifies CATSDVTGRTGELFF.

This clone has just a few counts. This chain connects TRBV6-5 to TRBJ1-2; 9 nucleotides agree with TRBD1. Germline V lookup: CDR1 MNHEY, CDR2 SVGAGI. The CDR3 runs 14 residues. The ends lost 5 bases at V and 6 bases at J; junction bases unmatched: 7. For the CDR3, the DNA is TGTGCCAGCAGTATCGCTTGGGACAGGGATGGCTACACCTTC. Residues: CASSIAWDRDGYTF.

The V and J genes are TRBV18 and TRBJ1-2, with 7 bases that match TRBD1. The germline CDR1 and CDR2 sequences are KGHSH and LQKENI. The trim removed 5 bases at V and 4 bases at J, leaving 13 bases unmatched. The CDR3 extends over 16 amino acids. CDR3: CASSTGQTGNLYGYTF. The CDR3 DNA sequence: TGTGCCAGCTCAACCGGCCAGACAGGGAACCTCTATGGCTACACCTTC. The complete variable domain, with remaining parts taken from reference TRBV18 and TRBJ1-2, reads NAGVMQNPRHLVRRRGQEARLRCSPMKGHSHVYWYRQLPEEGLKFMVYLQKENIIDESGMPKERFSAEFPKEGPSILRIQQVVRGDSAAYFCASSTGQTGNLYGYTFGSGTRLTVV.

The sample holds one count of this clone. CDR3 sequence: CASSNQGSSEQYF. The CDR3 nucleotides read TGTGCCAGCAGCAACCAGGGGAGCTCCGAGCAGTACTTC. V gene TRBV3-1 (or the pseudogene TRBV3-2) combines with J gene TRBJ2-7, with a weak D call TRBD1 (6 bases). The length of the CDR3 is 13 residues. The germline V and J ends were trimmed by 5 bases and 6 bases, with 14 bases remaining between them. The germline gives CDR1 LGHDT, CDR2 YNNKEL (reference sequence).

The chain links TRBV19 to TRBJ1-2; 11 nucleotides match TRBD1. The germline V gene encodes CDR1 LNHDA and CDR2 SQIVND (reference sequence). With V trimmed by 7 bases and J by 2 bases, 12 bases remained unmatched. This CDR3 has 17 amino acids. CDR3 nucleotides: TGTGCCAGTACTTATTGGGGACAGGGGGGCAAGAACTATGGCTACACCTTC. It encodes CASTYWGQGGKNYGYTF.

The V call is TRBV7-9, the J call TRBJ1-1; perhaps TRBD1 as D (6 bases). CDR3 size: 15 residues. From germline, CDR1 is SEHNR and CDR2 FQNEAQ (reference sequence). Trimming removed 4 bases at V and 0 bases at J, with 12 bases between. This CDR3 is CASSSLTGMNTEAFF. The CDR3 DNA is TGTGCCAGCAGCTCACTGACAGGCATGAACACTGAAGCTTTCTTT.

V is TRBV14 and J is TRBJ2-1, with 10 positions matching TRBD2. Per the germline V gene, CDR1 is SGHDN and CDR2 is FVKESK. V was clipped by 1 base and J by 8 bases; unmatched bases: 11. The CDR3 length is 17 residues. The CDR3 sequence: CASSQVHPSGGVDEQFF. Written as DNA, the CDR3 is TGTGCCAGCAGCCAAGTTCACCCTAGCGGGGGAGTCGATGAGCAGTTCTTC.

The V call is TRBV4-1, the J call TRBJ2-1, with D perhaps matching TRBD2 (7 bases). The CDR3 contains 14 residues. Germline V gene sequence: CDR1 MGHRA, CDR2 YSYEKL. V was pared by 4 bases and J by 7 bases, with 14 bases between. The CDR3 sequence is CASSPGLGGNEQFF. DNA for the CDR3: TGCGCCAGCAGCCCCGGACTAGGGGGTAATGAGCAGTTCTTC.